A single sample gave rise to the 9 T cell receptor beta chains below, sequenced in a study of T cells in pancreatic ductal adenocarcinoma. Profiled with immunoSEQ multiplex PCR; TCRdb holds only in-frame clones, not every one. This sample carries around 10,000 clones, approximately 89% of them seen once, and the ten largest clones take roughly 3%. No neoadjuvant therapy was given to the selected pancreatic ductal adenocarcinoma patients before their surgery. Sequenced sample: PBMCs. The source is a human donor with pancreatic ductal adenocarcinoma.

V and J are TRBV6-5 and TRBJ1-2; 9 bases are shared with TRBD1. This CDR3 spans 14 amino acids. In germline, CDR1 is MNHEY, CDR2 SVGAGI. V gave up 5 bases and J gave up 4 bases; unmatched junction bases: 5. The CDR3 loop is CASSPGTGFYGYTF. The DNA of the CDR3 is TGTGCCAGCAGTCCCGGGACAGGGTTCTATGGCTACACCTTC.

The J gene is TRBJ2-3, the V gene TRBV2; 7 bases are shared with TRBD2. In germline, CDR1 is SNHLY, CDR2 FYNNEI. CDR3 length equals 17 residues. The V gene end was trimmed by 7 bases and the J gene end by 5 bases; junction bases not matched to a gene: 18. The CDR3, as DNA: TGTGCCAGCATTCGAGACGAAGCGGGTGGGGGGGAAGATACGCAGTATTTT. Encoded protein: CASIRDEAGGGEDTQYF.

The chain is built from TRBV7-2 and TRBJ1-5; the match to TRBD1 covers 9 bases. Losses at the gene ends were 1 base for V and 6 bases for J; bases not matched to a gene: 4. Per the germline V gene, CDR1 is SGHTA and CDR2 is FQGNSA. This CDR3 region has 15 residues. The CDR3 DNA is TGTGCCAGCAGCTTAGGGACAGGGGAGATTCAGCCCCAGCATTTT. Translation: CASSLGTGEIQPQHF.

The rearrangement joins TRBV29-1 to TRBJ2-1; 13 nucleotides line up with TRBD2. Germline-derived CDR1 and CDR2 are SQVTM and ANQGSEA. J gave up 1 base and V 1 base, and 4 bases lay outside the gene matches. The CDR3 length is 17 residues. As DNA, the CDR3 is TGCAGCGTTGAAGGGACTAGCGGGAGTCCTTCCTACAATGAGCAGTTCTTC. This codes for CSVEGTSGSPSYNEQFF.

With regard to this clone: Germline is not matched at one junction end, which may reflect a read error. The rearrangement links TRBV7-2 to TRBJ2-7; 7 bases are a match to TRBD2. CDR3 length: 14 amino acids. From germline, CDR1 is SGHTA and CDR2 FQGNSA. This CDR3 reads CASSVATSYYEQYF. As DNA, the CDR3 is TGTGCCAGCAGCGTAGCGACTAGCTACTACGAGCAGTACTTC.

The chain links TRBV5-5 to TRBJ2-1, with TRBD2 identical over 9 bases. The trim removed 4 bases at V and 4 bases at J, leaving 6 bases unmatched. The CDR3 extends over 15 amino acids. Germline CDR1 reads SGHKS; CDR2 reads YYEKEE (reference sequence). This CDR3 reads CASSRASGVYNEQFF. The CDR3 DNA reads as TGTGCCAGCAGCCGGGCTAGCGGGGTTTACAATGAGCAGTTCTTC.

This chain connects TRBV7-2 to TRBJ1-3, with a tentative D call TRBD1 (5 bases). Trimming removed 1 base from V and 4 bases from J, with 11 bases in between. Germline lookup yields CDR1 SGHTA and CDR2 FQGNSA. The CDR3 runs to 15 residues. The CDR3 reads CASSLGAGQGNTIYF. Written as DNA, the CDR3 is TGTGCCAGCAGCTTAGGCGCAGGGCAAGGAAACACCATATATTTT.

The chain joins TRBV27 to TRBJ1-1; 9 positions match TRBD1. Germline CDR1 MNHEY, CDR2 SMNVEV (reference sequence). CDR3 length: 17 residues. V trimming: 2 bases; J trimming: 4 bases; junction bases outside the gene matches: 11. DNA of the CDR3: TGTGCCAGCAGTTTAGGACAGGGGAACTGGAGGATCACTGAAGCTTTCTTT. Residues: CASSLGQGNWRITEAFF.

The chain employs TRBV11-3 and TRBJ2-5, with 15 bases identical to TRBD2. The CDR3 loop spans 16 amino acids. The germline V gene encodes CDR1 SGHNT and CDR2 YENEEA. V was pared by 5 bases and J by 5 bases, with 6 bases of the junction left unmatched. The CDR3 reads CASSQGLAGGPETQYF. The CDR3 region has the DNA TGTGCCAGCAGCCAGGGACTAGCGGGGGGTCCCGAGACCCAGTACTTC.